This T cell receptor (beta chain) was sequenced during a study of neoadjuvant anti-PD-1 for oral cavity cancer. Study as a whole: Around day 43, patients without progression received a fourth nivolumab dose before surgery.

Study findings and constraints: PBMC Gini-index clonality exceeded responders' in non-responders post-nivolumab.

Time point denoted: after neoadjuvant nivolumab, at surgical resection. No culture or expansion preceded analysis of these blood cells. Clones were sequenced by immunoSEQ multiplex PCR, and TCRdb holds only the in-frame ones, with some missing. The table records over 65,000 clones, 86% of them present only once. From germline, CDR1 is SEHNR and CDR2 FQNEAQ (reference sequence). Trimming cost V 5 bases and J 4 bases, with 11 bases left between them. This CDR3 spans 13 amino acids. A note on this clone: Its antigen is undetermined.

The sequencing here drew on PBMCs, taken after nivolumab (anti-PD-1) treatment. The gene calls are TRBV7-9 and TRBJ2-5; D gene uncertain. This sequence was found in a person aged 40 to 85 with oral cavity squamous cell carcinoma. The DNA of the CDR3 is TGTGCCAGCAGCCCCTCGTCTCCAGAGACCCAGTACTTC. Protein: CASSPSSPETQYF.